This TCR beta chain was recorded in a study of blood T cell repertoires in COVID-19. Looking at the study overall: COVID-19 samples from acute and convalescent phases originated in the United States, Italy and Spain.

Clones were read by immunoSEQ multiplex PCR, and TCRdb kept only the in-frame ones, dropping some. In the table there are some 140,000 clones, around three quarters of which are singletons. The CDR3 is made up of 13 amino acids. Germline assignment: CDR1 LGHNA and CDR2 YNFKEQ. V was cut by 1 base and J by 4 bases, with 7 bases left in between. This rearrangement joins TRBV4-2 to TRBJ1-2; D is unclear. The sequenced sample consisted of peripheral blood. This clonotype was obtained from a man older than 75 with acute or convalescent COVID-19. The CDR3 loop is CASSQVSGYGYTF. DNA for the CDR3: TGTGCCAGCAGCCAAGTTTCAGGCTATGGCTACACCTTC.